These 5 T cell receptor beta chains were sequenced from one sample in a study of identical twins. TCRdb redid the calling of the 5' RACE reads with MiXCR, one entry per CDR3 protein. The table shows about 900,000 distinct CDR3 sequences, with approximately 13% occurring only once. This sample also appeared in a second study, on yellow fever vaccine responses in identical twins.

Sequenced: PBMCs. Source of these receptors: a young woman in good health.

This clonotype was observed a handful of times. The V call is TRBV15, the J call TRBJ2-7, with 8 bases that match TRBD1. V lost 5 bases, J lost 5 bases, and 8 bases stayed unmatched. CDR1 and CDR2 (germline): LNHNV, YYDKDF (reference sequence). CDR3 length: 14 residues. CDR3 coding DNA: TGTGCCACCAGCGCGGACAGGGCTCGGGACGAGCAGTACTTC. Translated: CATSADRARDEQYF.

In nucleotides, the CDR3 is TGTGCCTCGGTTCGAGGCTCAAAAAACATTCAGTACTTC. Translating gives CASVRGSKNIQYF. This chain uses TRBV7-2 with TRBJ2-4; no firm D call. Looked up from germline, CDR1 is SGHTA and CDR2 is FQGNSA. The CDR3 is 13 residues long. V lost 11 bases to trimming and J lost 4 bases, with 15 bases between them.

This chain joins TRBV12-3 or TRBV12-4 and TRBJ2-1; the D is unclear. V lost 5 bases to trimming and J lost 8 bases, with 19 bases between them. This CDR3 spans 15 amino acids. CDR3 sequence (DNA): TGTGCCAGCAGTCACCCGAATATAAATCTATATGAGCAGTTCTTC. Protein: CASSHPNINLYEQFF.

This clonotype was detected only a few times. This sequence joins TRBV5-1 and TRBJ2-5; 7 nucleotides line up with TRBD1. The trim removed 2 bases at V and 0 bases at J, leaving 4 bases unmatched. CDR3 length equals 15 residues. Germline CDR1 is SGHRS and CDR2 is YFSETQ. CDR3 region: CASSLQGRDQETQYF. The CDR3 nucleotides read TGCGCCAGCAGCTTACAGGGGAGAGACCAAGAGACCCAGTACTTC. The variable domain in full, with the rest retrieved from reference TRBV5-1 and TRBJ2-5, is KAGVTQTPRYLIKTRGQQVTLSCSPISGHRSVSWYQQTPGQGLQFLFEYFSETQRNKGNFPGRFSGRQFSNSRSEMNVSTLELGDSALYLCASSLQGRDQETQYFGPGTRLLVL.

This clonotype was picked up a small number of times. The chain couples TRBV21-1 to TRBJ2-6; the listed D gene, TRBD2, was not tested against the DNA. TRBV21-1 is a known pseudogene. The length of the CDR3 is 17 residues. CDR3 region: CASRLLAHSSGANVLTF. Written as DNA, the CDR3 is TGTGCCAGCAGACTCCTAGCGCATAGCTCTGGGGCCAACGTCCTGACTTTC.